These 21 T cell receptor beta chains share one sample of origin, sequenced in a study of CD8+ T cells in alopecia areata. cDNA prepared by RNA extraction and subsequent reverse transcription served as the template for sequencing. Generated by immunoSEQ multiplex PCR, the TCRdb table keeps only in-frame clones and is missing some. This table holds more than 200,000 clones, 43% found once. Treatment in this sample: oral pan-JAK inhibitor, 5-10 mg twice daily. The sequenced sample was CD4+ T cells sorted from blood, obtained at approximately week 36, from a patient treated with tofacitinib. These receptors came from a human donor with alopecia areata.

The chain links TRBV27 to TRBJ2-3, with D perhaps matching TRBD1 (5 bases). The germline V gene encodes CDR1 MNHEY and CDR2 SMNVEV (reference sequence). Trimming removed 3 bases at V and 2 bases at J, with 12 bases between. The CDR3 has 15 residues. This CDR3 reads CASSFSDSNTDTQYF. The CDR3 coding sequence is TGTGCCAGCAGTTTCTCCGACAGCAACACAGATACGCAGTATTTT.

This sequence joins TRBV29-1 and TRBJ2-1; 9 nucleotides align to TRBD1. Germline V CDR1 and CDR2: SQVTM, ANQGSEA. CDR3 length equals 18 residues. V lost 7 bases to trimming and J lost 2 bases; unmatched junction nucleotides: 18. The CDR3 reads CSGIKQKPGTGPYNEQFF. CDR3 nucleotides: TGCAGCGGTATAAAACAAAAACCCGGGACAGGGCCCTACAATGAGCAGTTCTTC.

A few counts support this clone. This chain connects TRBV29-1 to TRBJ2-1; D remains ambiguous. Germline V gene lookup returns CDR1 SQVTM and CDR2 ANQGSEA. The CDR3 loop spans 14 amino acids. V was pared by 0 bases and J by 3 bases, with 9 bases between. The CDR3 DNA is TGCAGCGTTGAAGATCCCCAAGACTACAATGAGCAGTTCTTC. Its protein is CSVEDPQDYNEQFF.

The chain combines TRBV7-2 with TRBJ2-1, with D tentatively TRBD1 or TRBD2 (6 bases each). The CDR3 runs to 15 residues. The V gene's germline CDR1 is SGHTA and CDR2 FQGNSA. V dropped 7 bases and J dropped 0 bases, with 13 bases sitting between them. Written as DNA, the CDR3 is TGTGCCAGCACCCCCGGGGGCGGCTCCTACAATGAGCAGTTCTTC. This sequence encodes CASTPGGGSYNEQFF. The full variable domain, its missing parts supplied by reference TRBV7-2 and TRBJ2-1, is GAGVSQSPSNKVTEKGKDVELRCDPISGHTALYWYRQSLGQGLEFLIYFQGNSAPDKSGLPSDRFSAERTGGSVSTLTIQRTQQEDSAVYLCASTPGGGSYNEQFFGPGTRLTVL.

The chain couples TRBV29-1 to TRBJ2-2; D ambiguous. This CDR3 has 13 amino acids. CDR1 SQVTM and CDR2 ANQGSEA come from the germline V gene. V was pared by 1 base and J by 6 bases, with 9 bases between. In DNA form, the CDR3 reads TGCAGCGTTGAAGGCCGTTCCCCCGGGGAGCTGTTTTTT. Amino acids: CSVEGRSPGELFF.

This clone was observed a few times. The chain links TRBV7-8 to TRBJ2-1; D is unresolved. Germline CDR1 reads SGHVS; CDR2 reads FQNEAQ. The CDR3 covers 13 residues. Trimming removed 6 bases from V and 8 bases from J, with 14 bases in between. Here the CDR3 DNA reads TGTGCCAGCAGTTTTGTTCTGGGCGATGAGCAGTTCTTC. It is translated as CASSFVLGDEQFF.

This clone was observed a few times. CDR3 protein: CAIGNGGNQPQHF. Here the CDR3 DNA reads TGTGCCATCGGGAACGGGGGCAATCAGCCCCAGCATTTT. The rearrangement uses TRBV10-3 and TRBJ1-5, with unresolved D. The CDR3 runs 13 residues. The germline V gene has CDR1 ENHRY and CDR2 SYGVKD. Trimming removed 8 bases from V and 2 bases from J, with 10 bases in between.

The V gene is TRBV28, the J gene TRBJ1-5; tentative D call: TRBD1 (5 bases). Germline V gene data show CDR1 as MDHEN and CDR2 as SYDVKM. The CDR3 extends over 15 amino acids. V lost 6 bases to trimming and J lost 4 bases, with 16 bases between them. CDR3 DNA sequence: TGTGCCAGCAGCTCACTTTGGGGGATTAATCAGCCCCAGCATTTT. Translating it yields CASSSLWGINQPQHF.

The CDR3 region is CASSSSGAYEQYF. The CDR3 nucleotides read TGTGCCAGCAGCTCGTCGGGCGCCTACGAGCAGTACTTC. V gene TRBV7-3 combines with J gene TRBJ2-7; D not certain. This CDR3 is built from 13 residues. Germline lookup yields CDR1 SGHTA and CDR2 FQGTGA. Trimming cost V 4 bases and J 2 bases, with 9 bases left between them.

This chain joins TRBV29-1 and TRBJ1-2; TRBD1 matches 7 bases. The CDR3 loop spans 13 amino acids. Germline CDR1 and CDR2: SQVTM and ANQGSEA. The ends lost 7 bases at V and 6 bases at J; junction bases unmatched: 11. In DNA form, the CDR3 reads TGCAGCGCCGAGCCGGGGACAGCAGATGGCTACACCTTC. As protein: CSAEPGTADGYTF.

J is TRBJ2-3 and V is TRBV28; the match to TRBD2 covers 11 bases. V was pared by 4 bases and J by 6 bases, with 6 bases of the junction left unmatched. This CDR3 is built from 15 residues. Germline values: CDR1 MDHEN, CDR2 SYDVKM. The CDR3 sequence is CASSSLAGGPDTQYF. CDR3 in DNA: TGTGCCAGCAGTTCATTAGCGGGAGGGCCGGATACGCAGTATTTT.

The sample holds many counts of this clone. Other DNA sequences within the sample encode an identical CDR3. V and J are TRBV25-1 and TRBJ1-3; no reliable D call. The germline CDR1 and CDR2 sequences are MGHDK and SYGVNS. Trimming took off 4 bases at V and 0 bases at J, with 4 bases between the two ends. This CDR3 is 13 amino acids long. The CDR3 DNA follows: TGTGCCAGCAGTGGTGCCTCTGGAAACACCATATATTTT. This gives the protein CASSGASGNTIYF.

There are a few counts of this clone. This chain joins TRBV2 and TRBJ2-5; D remains ambiguous. CDR1 and CDR2 (germline): SNHLY, FYNNEI. Trimming cost V 1 base and J 7 bases, with 10 bases left between them. CDR3 size: 13 residues. For the CDR3, the DNA is TGTGCCAGCAGTGAAGGGGCGCGTGGGACCCAGTACTTC. It is translated as CASSEGARGTQYF.

The rearrangement joins TRBV4-2 to TRBJ2-4, with TRBD2 as a possible D gene (6 bases). Trimming took off 5 bases at V and 1 base at J, with 24 bases between the two ends. The germline CDR1 and CDR2 sequences are LGHNA and YNFKEQ. The length of the CDR3 is 19 residues. In DNA form, the CDR3 reads TGTGCCAGCAGCGAGGTGGGCCTGGGGCGGGACTCTGCCAAAAACATTCAGTACTTC. Amino acid sequence: CASSEVGLGRDSAKNIQYF.

The chain recombines TRBV25-1 with TRBJ2-7, with 8 bases aligning to TRBD1. The CDR3 runs to 15 residues. The ends lost 8 bases at V and 2 bases at J; junction bases unmatched: 11. The germline V gene has CDR1 MGHDK and CDR2 SYGVNS. The DNA for the CDR3 is TGTGCCAGCCCTCAAGGCCGGACAGGGACCTACGAGCAGTACTTC. Its protein product is CASPQGRTGTYEQYF.

The chain joins TRBV5-1 to TRBJ2-3, with D hard to call. Germline CDR1 SGHRS, CDR2 YFSETQ. The CDR3 has 13 residues. Trimming took 3 bases from V and 3 from J, leaving 8 bases between them. DNA for the CDR3: TGCGCCAGCAGCTCCCCTGGGACAGATACGCAGTATTTT. It yields the protein CASSSPGTDTQYF.

The chain carries TRBV30 and TRBJ1-5, with a tentative D call TRBD1 (5 bases). Germline CDR1 GTSNPN, CDR2 SVGIG (reference sequence). CDR3 length: 12 amino acids. Trimming stripped 5 bases from V and 3 bases from J, with 8 bases between. CDR3 sequence reads: CAWDSLNQPQHF. The CDR3 DNA is TGTGCCTGGGACAGCCTCAATCAGCCCCAGCATTTT.

The J gene is TRBJ1-5, the V gene TRBV18; unclear D gene. Germline CDR1 is KGHSH and CDR2 is LQKENI. V lost 3 bases to trimming and J lost 1 base, with 13 bases between them. The CDR3 extends over 16 amino acids. The CDR3 nucleotides are TGTGCCAGCTCACCTTCTGTCCCGGCAAGCAATCAGCCCCAGCATTTT. Protein: CASSPSVPASNQPQHF.

The chain couples TRBV19 to TRBJ1-2; no clear D gene. Between the trimmed V and J ends, which lost 10 bases and 2 bases, there was a span of 8 bases. The V gene's germline CDR1 is LNHDA and CDR2 SQIVND (reference sequence). The CDR3 runs to 11 residues. The CDR3 region is CATEENYGYTF. CDR3 bases: TGTGCCACCGAGGAAAACTATGGCTACACCTTC.

This chain links TRBV29-1 with TRBJ2-5; 8 bases fit TRBD1. The J segment lost 7 bases and the V segment lost 7 bases, leaving 5 bases of the junction unmatched. The CDR3 length is 11 residues. Looked up from germline, CDR1 is SQVTM and CDR2 is ANQGSEA. The CDR3 region is CSAGQGGTQYF. CDR3 sequence (DNA): TGCAGCGCTGGACAGGGAGGGACCCAGTACTTC. Complete variable domain (other parts from reference TRBV29-1 and TRBJ2-5): SAVISQKPSRDICQRGTSLTIQCQVDSQVTMMFWYRQQPGQSLTLIATANQGSEATYESGFVIDKFPISRPNLTFSTLTVSNMSPEDSSIYLCSAGQGGTQYFGPGTRLLVL.

The chain couples TRBV15 to TRBJ1-2; no reliable D call. The germline V gene encodes CDR1 LNHNV and CDR2 YYDKDF (reference sequence). V lost 1 base to trimming and J lost 4 bases, with 16 bases between them. CDR3 length: 16 amino acids. CDR3 sequence (DNA): TGTGCCACCAGCAGAGGCCGACGTGACTCTGGCTATGGCTACACCTTC. It specifies CATSRGRRDSGYGYTF.